The following is a T cell receptor beta chain sequence with its context. Its antigen is currently not known. Base qualities are not provided; no much larger clone lies one nucleotide away. This record comes from a study of blood T cell repertoires in COVID-19 (TCRdb year 2020). Regarding the study in general: Samples from collaborators originated in the United States, Italy and Spain and spanned both the acute and convalescent phases of COVID-19. The prospective study material was composed of cDNA or gDNA derived from T cells, B-cell-depleted T cells, or PBMCs. The dataset comprised deeply sampled blood TCRbeta repertoires from subjects exposed to, actively infected with, or recovered from COVID-19. The repertoires were released in a freely available public database intended as a resource for research on the immune response to SARS-CoV-2. Samples were obtained from the ongoing ImmuneRACE study (first 160 participants) and from some 1,300 subjects provided by 6 global collaborators. The sample metadata nearly always contained a de-identified subject ID, COVID-19 status, age in years and sex. Where available, HLA class I and class II types were taken from metadata supplied by the sample provider and were not determined by assay-based typing. The study at large found these results: Clinical and demographic metadata were provided uncurated, with the amount varying by source and participant.

From its cysteine to its phenylalanine, the CDR3 spans 13 amino acids. CDR3 DNA is the only sequence kept; it has 39 bases, read in frame from the first base. V loses 3 bases, J loses 2 bases, and the germline ends lie 6 bases apart. CDR1 and CDR2, looked up from the germline V gene, are SNHLY and FYNNEI. One collaborating source in Seattle enrolled patients during active infection and followed them longitudinally through the course of disease. Whole blood was collected in K2EDTA tubes by collaborating institutions according to the institutions' own protocols. For TCRbeta analysis, collaborators shipped samples as frozen whole blood, isolated PBMCs, or DNA extracted from either of those sample types. TCRbeta CDR3 regions were amplified from genomic DNA using the immunoSEQ Assay, a bias-controlled multiplex PCR. In the paper's pipeline: Nucleated cell counts per sample were estimated from amplification of reference gene primers within the assay. To quantify the absolute abundance of each unique TCRbeta CDR3 rearrangement, sequence reads were collapsed and filtered. For each sample, productive Simpson clonality was calculated as the square root of Simpson's diversity index over productive rearrangements. TCRdb obtained this table from immuneACCESS and retained in-frame rearrangements with V and J assigned. These tables miss some clones; where compared with another copy, unresolved V genes account for less than half of the shortfall, and the remainder is unexplained. V and J calls and clone size are copied from that table; D and trimming were computed from the DNA. In all, the sample holds around 190,000 clones, and more than 70% of those were seen once. The ten largest make up 18% of the sample.

The sequence derives from a man aged 45-65 years with COVID-19, enrolled during active disease. The material sequenced was peripheral blood. In this chain, TRBV2 is recombined with TRBJ2-3, with the D gene not clear enough to name. The CDR3 amino acid sequence is: CASSDRSTDTQYF. The sequenced DNA is TGTGCCAGCAGTGACAGATCCACAGATACGCAGTATTTT.